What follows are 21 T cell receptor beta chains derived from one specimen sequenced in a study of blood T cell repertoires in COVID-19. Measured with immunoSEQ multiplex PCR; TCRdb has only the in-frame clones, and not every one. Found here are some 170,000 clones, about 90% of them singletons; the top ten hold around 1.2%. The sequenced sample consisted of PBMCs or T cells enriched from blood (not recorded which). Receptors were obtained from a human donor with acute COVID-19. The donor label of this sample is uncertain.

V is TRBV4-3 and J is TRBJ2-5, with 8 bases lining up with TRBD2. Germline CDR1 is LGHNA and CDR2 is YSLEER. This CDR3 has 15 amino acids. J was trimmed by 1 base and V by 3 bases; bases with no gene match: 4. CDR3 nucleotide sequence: TGCGCCAGCAGCCATGCAACTAGCGGCCAAGAGACCCAGTACTTC. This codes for CASSHATSGQETQYF.

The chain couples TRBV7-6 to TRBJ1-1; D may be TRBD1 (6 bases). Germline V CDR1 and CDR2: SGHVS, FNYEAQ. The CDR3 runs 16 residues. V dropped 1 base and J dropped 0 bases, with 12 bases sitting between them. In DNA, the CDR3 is TGTGCCAGCAGCTTAGTAGATGGGGGCATGAACACTGAAGCTTTCTTT. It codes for CASSLVDGGMNTEAFF.

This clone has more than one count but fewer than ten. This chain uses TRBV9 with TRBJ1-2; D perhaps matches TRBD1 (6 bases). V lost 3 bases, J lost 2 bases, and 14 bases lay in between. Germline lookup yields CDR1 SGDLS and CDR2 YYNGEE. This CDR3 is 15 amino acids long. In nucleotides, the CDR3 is TGTGCCAGCAGCGCACAGGGAGCATCAAACTATGGCTACACCTTC. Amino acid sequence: CASSAQGASNYGYTF. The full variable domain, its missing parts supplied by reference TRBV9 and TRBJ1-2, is DSGVTQTPKHLITATGQRVTLRCSPRSGDLSVYWYQQSLDQGLQFLIQYYNGEERAKGNILERFSAQQFPDLHSELNLSSLELGDSALYFCASSAQGASNYGYTFGSGTRLTVV.

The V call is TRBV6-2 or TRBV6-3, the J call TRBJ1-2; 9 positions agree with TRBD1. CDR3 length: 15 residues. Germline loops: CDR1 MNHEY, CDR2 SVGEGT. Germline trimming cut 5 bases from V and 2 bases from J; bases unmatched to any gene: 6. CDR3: CASSRPGQGNYGYTF. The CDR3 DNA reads TGTGCCAGCAGTCGTCCGGGACAGGGAAACTATGGCTACACCTTC.

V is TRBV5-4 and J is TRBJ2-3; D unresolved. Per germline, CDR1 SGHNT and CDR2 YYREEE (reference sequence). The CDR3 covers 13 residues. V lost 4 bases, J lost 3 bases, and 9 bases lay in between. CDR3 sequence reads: CASSPPETDTQYF. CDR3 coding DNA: TGTGCCAGCAGCCCGCCGGAGACAGATACGCAGTATTTT.

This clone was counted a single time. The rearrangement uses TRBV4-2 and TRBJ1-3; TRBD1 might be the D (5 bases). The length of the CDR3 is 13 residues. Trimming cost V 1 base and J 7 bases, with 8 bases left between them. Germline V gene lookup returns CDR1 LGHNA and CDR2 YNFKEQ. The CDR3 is CASSQGRGNTIYF. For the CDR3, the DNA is TGTGCCAGCAGCCAAGGGCGGGGGAACACCATATATTTT.

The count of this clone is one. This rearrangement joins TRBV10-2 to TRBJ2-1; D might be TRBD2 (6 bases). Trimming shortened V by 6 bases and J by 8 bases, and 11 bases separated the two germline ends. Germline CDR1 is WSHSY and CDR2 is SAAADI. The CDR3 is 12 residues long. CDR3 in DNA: TGCGCCAGCAGCTCCGGAGGGGATGAGCAGTTCTTC. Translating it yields CASSSGGDEQFF.

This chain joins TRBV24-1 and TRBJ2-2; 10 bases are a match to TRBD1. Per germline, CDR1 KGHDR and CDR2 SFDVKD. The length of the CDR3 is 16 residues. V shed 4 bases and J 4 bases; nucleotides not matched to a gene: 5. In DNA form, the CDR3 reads TGTGCCACCAGTGACCCTGGACAGGGGGGCACCGGGGAGCTGTTTTTT. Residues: CATSDPGQGGTGELFF.

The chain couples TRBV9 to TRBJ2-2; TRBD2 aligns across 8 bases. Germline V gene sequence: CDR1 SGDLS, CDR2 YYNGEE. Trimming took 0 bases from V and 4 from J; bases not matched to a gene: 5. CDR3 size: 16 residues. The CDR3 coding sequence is TGTGCCAGCAGCGTAGATCCGGCGGGAGGCACCGGGGAGCTGTTTTTT. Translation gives CASSVDPAGGTGELFF.

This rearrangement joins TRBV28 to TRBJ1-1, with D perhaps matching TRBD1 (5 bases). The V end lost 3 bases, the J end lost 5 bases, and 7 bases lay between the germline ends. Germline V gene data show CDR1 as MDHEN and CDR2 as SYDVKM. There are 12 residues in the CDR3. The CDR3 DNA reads TGTGCCAGCAGTTTCAGGGTTACTGAAGCTTTCTTT. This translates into CASSFRVTEAFF. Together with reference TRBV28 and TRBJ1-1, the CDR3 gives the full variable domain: DVKVTQSSRYLVKRTGEKVFLECVQDMDHENMFWYRQDPGLGLRLIYFSYDVKMKEKGDIPEGYSVSREKKERFSLILESASTNQTSMYLCASSFRVTEAFFGQGTRLTVV.

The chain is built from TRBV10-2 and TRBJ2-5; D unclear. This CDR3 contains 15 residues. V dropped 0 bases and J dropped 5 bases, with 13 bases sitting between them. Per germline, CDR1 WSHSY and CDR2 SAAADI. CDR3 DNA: TGCGCCAGCAGTGAGTCGATCGGAGAACGGGAGACCCAGTACTTC. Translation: CASSESIGERETQYF.

The CDR3 sequence is CATSRVWAATSTGELFF. CDR3 DNA sequence: TGTGCCACCAGCAGAGTTTGGGCGGCGACTAGCACCGGGGAGCTGTTTTTT. J is TRBJ2-2 and V is TRBV15; D is perhaps TRBD2 (6 bases). V dropped 1 base and J dropped 4 bases, with 16 bases sitting between them. Looked up from germline, CDR1 is LNHNV and CDR2 is YYDKDF (reference sequence). This CDR3 comprises 17 residues.

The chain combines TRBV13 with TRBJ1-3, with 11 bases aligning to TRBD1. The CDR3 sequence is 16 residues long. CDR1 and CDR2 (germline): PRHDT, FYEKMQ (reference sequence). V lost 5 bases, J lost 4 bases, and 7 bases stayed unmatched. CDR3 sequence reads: CASSPRDRGRGNTIYF. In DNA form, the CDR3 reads TGTGCCAGCAGCCCCCGGGACAGGGGGAGAGGAAACACCATATATTTT.

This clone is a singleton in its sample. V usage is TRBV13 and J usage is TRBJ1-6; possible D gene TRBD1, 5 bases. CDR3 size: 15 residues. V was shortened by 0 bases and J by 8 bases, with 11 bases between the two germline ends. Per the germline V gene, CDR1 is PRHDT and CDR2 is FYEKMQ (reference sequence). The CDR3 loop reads CASSLGPTGDSPLHF. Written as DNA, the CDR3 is TGTGCCAGCAGCTTAGGCCCCACAGGAGATTCACCCCTCCACTTT.

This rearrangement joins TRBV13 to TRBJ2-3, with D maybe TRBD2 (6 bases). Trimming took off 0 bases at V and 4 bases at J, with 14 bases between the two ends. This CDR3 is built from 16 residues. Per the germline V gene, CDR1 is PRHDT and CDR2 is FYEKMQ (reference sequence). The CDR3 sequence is CASSLGEFSGADTQYF. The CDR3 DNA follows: TGTGCCAGCAGCTTAGGCGAATTTAGCGGCGCAGATACGCAGTATTTT.

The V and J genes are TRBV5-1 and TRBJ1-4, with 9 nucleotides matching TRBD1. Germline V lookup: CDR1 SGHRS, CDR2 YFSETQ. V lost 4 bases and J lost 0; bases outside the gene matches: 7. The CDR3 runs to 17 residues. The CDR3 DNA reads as TGCGCCAGCAGCCTCAACAGGGGGCCAACAACTAATGAAAAACTGTTTTTT. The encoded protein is CASSLNRGPTTNEKLFF.

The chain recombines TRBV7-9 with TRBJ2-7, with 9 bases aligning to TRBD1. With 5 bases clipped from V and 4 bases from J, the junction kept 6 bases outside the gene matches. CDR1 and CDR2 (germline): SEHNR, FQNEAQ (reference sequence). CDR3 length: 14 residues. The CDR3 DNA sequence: TGTGCCAGCAGCGATACAGGGGGCGGGTACGAGCAGTACTTC. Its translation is CASSDTGGGYEQYF. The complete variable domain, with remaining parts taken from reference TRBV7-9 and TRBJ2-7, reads DTGVSQNPRHKITKRGQNVTFRCDPISEHNRLYWYRQTLGQGPEFLTYFQNEAQLEKSRLLSDRFSAERPKGSFSTLEIQRTEQGDSAMYLCASSDTGGGYEQYFGPGTRLTVT.

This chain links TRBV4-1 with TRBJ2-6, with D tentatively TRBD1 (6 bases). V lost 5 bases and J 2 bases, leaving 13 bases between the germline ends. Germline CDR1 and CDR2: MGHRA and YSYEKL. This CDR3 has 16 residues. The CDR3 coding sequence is TGCGCCAGCAGCACCCGCAGGGGCCCTGGGGCCAACGTCCTGACTTTC. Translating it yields CASSTRRGPGANVLTF.

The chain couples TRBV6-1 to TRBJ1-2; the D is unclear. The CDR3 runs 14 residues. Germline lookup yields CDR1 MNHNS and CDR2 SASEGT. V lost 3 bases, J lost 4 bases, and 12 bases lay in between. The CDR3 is CASSDFQRSYGYTF. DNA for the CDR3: TGTGCCAGCAGTGATTTCCAGCGAAGCTATGGCTACACCTTC.

CDR3 residues: CASSLTSPGGVMNTEAFF. In DNA, the CDR3 is TGCGCCAGCAGCTTGACTAGCCCCGGTGGGGTCATGAACACTGAAGCTTTCTTT. The V call is TRBV5-1, the J call TRBJ1-1, with D uncertain. The ends were cut back, 1 base at V and 0 bases at J, with 19 bases in the middle. Germline V lookup: CDR1 SGHRS, CDR2 YFSETQ. The CDR3 length is 18 residues.

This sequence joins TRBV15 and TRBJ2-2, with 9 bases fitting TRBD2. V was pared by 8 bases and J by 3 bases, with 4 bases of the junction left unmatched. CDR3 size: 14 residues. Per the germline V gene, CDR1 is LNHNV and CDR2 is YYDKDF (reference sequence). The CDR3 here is CATVAGDYTGELFF. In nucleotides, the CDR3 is TGTGCCACCGTAGCGGGGGACTACACCGGGGAGCTGTTTTTT.